These 15 T cell receptor beta chains were sequenced from one sample in a study of PD-L1 blockade in urothelial cancer. Sequencing was performed with immunoSEQ multiplex PCR; in TCRdb, only in-frame clones are kept and a portion is missing. The data hold 25,000 to 30,000 clones, with roughly 86% observed a single time. The material was PBMCs, obtained around atezolizumab (anti-PD-L1) treatment. These receptors all come from a middle-aged man with urothelial cancer.

The chain uses TRBV30 and TRBJ1-4, with a weak D call TRBD1 (6 bases). In germline, CDR1 is GTSNPN, CDR2 SVGIG (reference sequence). The CDR3 consists of 17 residues. V was shortened by 2 bases and J by 0 bases, with 16 bases between the two germline ends. The CDR3 DNA reads TGTGCCTGGAGTAGAACAGGGATCCCGGCAACTAATGAAAAACTGTTTTTT. It translates to CAWSRTGIPATNEKLFF. Full variable domain (remainder filled in from reference TRBV30 and TRBJ1-4): SQTIHQWPATLVQPVGSPLSLECTVEGTSNPNLYWYRQAAGRGLQLLFYSVGIGQISSEVPQNLSASRPQDRQFILSSKKLLLSDSGFYLCAWSRTGIPATNEKLFFGSGTQLSVL.

This clone has only one observation. V and J are TRBV7-9 and TRBJ2-7; D perhaps matches TRBD2 (5 bases). Germline V CDR1 and CDR2: SEHNR, FQNEAQ (reference sequence). This CDR3 has 15 amino acids. The V end lost 1 base, the J end lost 7 bases, and 17 bases lay between the germline ends. The CDR3 here is CASSLVSGDEREQYF. The CDR3 coding sequence is TGTGCCAGCAGCTTAGTTTCAGGAGATGAGCGGGAGCAGTACTTC.

The V call is TRBV28, the J call TRBJ2-5, with D possibly TRBD1 on 6 matching bases. CDR3 length: 14 residues. The germline V gene has CDR1 MDHEN and CDR2 SYDVKM. The germline V and J ends were trimmed by 1 base and 4 bases, with 10 bases remaining between them. CDR3 loop: CASSLFPGVETQYF. DNA for the CDR3: TGTGCCAGCAGTTTATTTCCAGGGGTAGAGACCCAGTACTTC.

The chain couples TRBV2 to TRBJ2-7, with D tentatively TRBD1 (6 bases). Germline values: CDR1 SNHLY, CDR2 FYNNEI. Trimming removed 6 bases from V and 3 bases from J, with 18 bases in between. CDR3 size: 15 residues. DNA for the CDR3: TGTGCCAGCAGCGCCCCAGGGGACCAGCTCTACGAGCAGTACTTC. It codes for CASSAPGDQLYEQYF.

Here the CDR3 reads CASTPTGVIQPQHF. For the CDR3, the DNA is TGTGCCAGTACCCCGACAGGGGTGATTCAGCCCCAGCATTTT. The chain carries TRBV6-6 and TRBJ1-5; 8 nucleotides line up with TRBD1. CDR1 and CDR2 (germline): MNHNY, SVGAGI (reference sequence). The CDR3 is made up of 14 amino acids. The V and J ends lost 9 bases and 6 bases, in that order; junction bases with no gene match: 10.

This clone was observed a single time. V is TRBV9 and J is TRBJ1-2; maybe TRBD1 (5 bases). CDR3 length: 12 residues. V lost 5 bases, J lost 4 bases, and 9 bases lay in between. CDR1 is SGDLS, CDR2 YYNGEE, per germline. The CDR3 nucleotides read TGTGCCAGCAGGGCGGGACTCTATGGCTACACCTTC. The encoded protein is CASRAGLYGYTF.

This chain joins TRBV6-1 and TRBJ1-3, with 9 bases fitting TRBD1. From germline, CDR1 is MNHNS and CDR2 SASEGT. The V segment lost 4 bases and the J segment 1 base; nucleotides outside the gene matches: 8. This CDR3 contains 17 residues. The CDR3 DNA sequence: TGTGCCAGCAGTGCCGCTATGACAGGGGGATCTGGAAACACCATATATTTT. This codes for CASSAAMTGGSGNTIYF.

The genes are TRBV19 and TRBJ2-4; D perhaps matches TRBD1 (6 bases). Between the trimmed V and J ends, which lost 4 bases and 7 bases, there was a span of 11 bases. Per the germline V gene, CDR1 is LNHDA and CDR2 is SQIVND (reference sequence). The CDR3 has 13 amino acids. CDR3 nucleotides: TGTGCCAGTAGTAGGGGGCGGAATAACATTCAGTACTTC. Protein: CASSRGRNNIQYF.

The chain is built from TRBV9 and TRBJ2-7, with 10 bases matching TRBD1. The CDR3 has 18 amino acids. V trimming: 3 bases; J trimming: 2 bases; junction bases outside the gene matches: 14. Germline V gives CDR1 SGDLS, CDR2 YYNGEE. CDR3 nucleotides: TGTGCCAGCAGCGCGAGACCGGGACAGGGGATCGGGGCCTACGAGCAGTACTTC. As protein: CASSARPGQGIGAYEQYF.

There are a few counts of this clone. This chain links TRBV5-6 with TRBJ2-1; 9 bases fit TRBD2. Germline CDR1 reads SGHDT; CDR2 reads YYEEEE. The length of the CDR3 is 14 residues. V shed 4 bases, J shed 7 bases, and the junction held 6 bases outside the gene matches. CDR3 amino acids: CASSRGGAWNEQFF. Written as DNA, the CDR3 is TGTGCCAGCAGCCGCGGGGGGGCATGGAATGAGCAGTTCTTC.

The chain is built from TRBV27 and TRBJ2-1, with TRBD1 identical over 9 bases. The CDR3 totals 13 residues. After removal of 7 bases from V and 5 bases from J, the junction contained 3 bases not matched to a gene. In germline, CDR1 is MNHEY, CDR2 SMNVEV (reference sequence). CDR3 region: CASKGTGNNEQFF. The CDR3 DNA reads TGTGCCAGCAAGGGGACAGGGAACAATGAGCAGTTCTTC.

The chain carries TRBV28 and TRBJ2-1, with 10 nucleotides matching TRBD2. CDR1 MDHEN and CDR2 SYDVKM come from the germline V gene. This CDR3 region has 15 residues. Germline trimming cut 6 bases from V and 1 base from J; bases unmatched to any gene: 3. CDR3 in DNA: TGTGCCAGCAGGGGGACTAGCGCTTCCTACAATGAGCAGTTCTTC. This translates into CASRGTSASYNEQFF.

The rearrangement links TRBV4-1 to TRBJ2-1; 9 nucleotides match TRBD2. The CDR3 runs to 16 residues. CDR1 MGHRA and CDR2 YSYEKL come from the germline V gene. Trimming at V came to 2 bases and at J to 9 bases, leaving 11 bases not matched to a gene. The CDR3 loop reads CASSQRDGGRAGEQFF. CDR3 DNA: TGCGCCAGCAGCCAAAGGGATGGCGGGAGGGCCGGTGAGCAGTTCTTC.

The V and J genes are TRBV11-3 and TRBJ2-2, with TRBD1 matching over 7 bases. CDR3 size: 15 residues. CDR1 and CDR2 from the germline V gene are SGHNT and YENEEA. J was trimmed by 4 bases and V by 4 bases; bases with no gene match: 6. The chain's CDR3 is CASSSTGATTGELFF. The CDR3 DNA reads TGTGCCAGCAGCTCCACAGGGGCGACCACCGGGGAGCTGTTTTTT.

Within the sample, this clone is medium-sized. The chain couples TRBV18 to TRBJ1-2; 7 bases line up with TRBD1. Germline assignment: CDR1 KGHSH and CDR2 LQKENI. Trimming removed 2 bases from V and 8 bases from J; junction bases left unmatched: 14. There are 16 residues in the CDR3. The CDR3 loop is CASSPIPDGRGDGYTF. The CDR3 DNA follows: TGTGCCAGCTCACCAATCCCGGACGGCAGGGGGGACGGCTACACCTTC.